The clone carrying this T cell receptor beta chain was seen repeatedly, ten times or more. Its antigen is undetermined. The sample holds other DNA sequences that translate to the same CDR3. This sample was included in a study of radiation and T cells in renal cell carcinoma. Study results and limitations: Irradiated tumors held more dominant CDR3 motifs than control tumors. Top tumor clonotypes rose in blood 2 weeks post-radiation, then contracted.

Treatment specified: 15 Gy SBRT to primary tumor, nephrectomy 4 weeks later. The CDR3 loop spans 14 amino acids. CDR1 and CDR2 from the germline V gene are MDHEN and SYDVKM. V was clipped by 5 bases and J by 5 bases, with 10 bases between them. Profiled with immunoSEQ multiplex PCR; TCRdb holds only in-frame clones, not every one. The sample carries about 16,000 clones, approximately 51% recorded once. This sequence was found in an older woman with renal cell carcinoma. The chain has TRBV28 and TRBJ1-6, with a possible D match to TRBD1 (6 bases). The source was tumor tissue, collected from a patient whose treatment included radiotherapy and nephrectomy. DNA of the CDR3: TGTGCCAGCAGTAACAGGGTGAATAATTCACCCCTCCACTTT. The encoded protein is CASSNRVNNSPLHF.